This is a list of T cell receptor beta chains from one sample in a study of OX40 agonist ivuxolimab in advanced cancers. Clones were read by immunoSEQ multiplex PCR, and TCRdb kept only the in-frame ones, dropping some. The table shows roughly 140,000 clones, with 94% occurring only once. The starting material was CD4+ or CD8+ T cells sorted from blood, obtained in a trial of the OX40 agonist ivuxolimab. The receptors come from an adult with an advanced solid tumor such as melanoma, head and neck, liver or kidney cancer. Both conserved end residues are part of each CDR3. Fields, in order: V gene, J gene, CDR3 protein.

V: TRBV6-4
J: TRBJ1-1
CDR3: CARDRGLRTEAFF

V: TRBV5-1
J: TRBJ1-4
CDR3: CASSLGQGDEKLFF

V: TRBV2
J: TRBJ2-4
CDR3: CASSATGSGNIQYF

V: TRBV6-6
J: TRBJ1-1
CDR3: CASRPKMGNTEAFF

V: TRBV19
J: TRBJ2-3
CDR3: CATSIRASTDTQYF

V: TRBV19
J: TRBJ1-2
CDR3: CASSPQGTPMEGYTF

V: TRBV6-6
J: TRBJ2-7
CDR3: CASSKGALGYEQYF

V: TRBV7-2
J: TRBJ2-7
CDR3: CASSTYRDRAYEQYF

V: TRBV5-4
J: TRBJ1-2
CDR3: CASSLRDRGYGYTF

V: TRBV6-4
J: TRBJ2-3
CDR3: CASSPDRGSGTQYF

V: TRBV15
J: TRBJ1-1
CDR3: CATSRALERGTEAFF

V: TRBV7-9
J: TRBJ2-3
CDR3: CASSSLWTGSTDTQYF

V: TRBV28
J: TRBJ1-4
CDR3: CASSWGTNEKLFF